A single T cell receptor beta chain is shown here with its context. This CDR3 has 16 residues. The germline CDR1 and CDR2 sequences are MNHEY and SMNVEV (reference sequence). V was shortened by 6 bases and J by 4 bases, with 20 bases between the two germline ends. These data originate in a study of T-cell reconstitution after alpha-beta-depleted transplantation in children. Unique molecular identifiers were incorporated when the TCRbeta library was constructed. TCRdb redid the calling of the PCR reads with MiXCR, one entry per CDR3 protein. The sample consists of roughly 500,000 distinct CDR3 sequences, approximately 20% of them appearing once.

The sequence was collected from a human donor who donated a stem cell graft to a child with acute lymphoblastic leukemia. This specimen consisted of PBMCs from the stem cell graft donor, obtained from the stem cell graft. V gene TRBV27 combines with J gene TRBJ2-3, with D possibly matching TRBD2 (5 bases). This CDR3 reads CASRDADGPSSDTQYF. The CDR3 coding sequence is TGTGCCAGCAGGGACGCGGACGGACCTAGCTCAGATACGCAGTATTTT.